The clone carrying this T cell receptor (beta chain) is judged medium-sized. This entry belongs to a study of circulating CD8 cells and anti-PD-1 response in melanoma. Live CD3+CD8+TCRalphabeta+ cells were sorted into four subsets by PD-1 and/or TIGIT. The QIAseq Immune Repertoire TCR panel built the libraries from around 15 ng of total RNA. TCRdb itself ran the reads through MiXCR, one entry per CDR3 protein. The sample yields some 600 distinct CDR3 sequences, approximately 6% seen once. The CDR3 runs to 14 residues. Germline assignment: CDR1 SNHLY and CDR2 FYNNEI. V was clipped by 7 bases and J by 0 bases; unmatched bases: 4.

This material consisted of CD8+ T cells from PBMCs, taken at baseline or after one month of anti-PD-1 therapy (not recorded which). The V and J genes are TRBV2 and TRBJ2-3; 7 bases agree with TRBD1. The clonotype comes from a human donor with melanoma. CDR3 nucleotide sequence: TGTGCCAGCAAAGGGACAGCAAGCACAGATACGCAGTATTTT. Translating it yields CASKGTASTDTQYF.